This T cell receptor (beta chain) comes out of a study of T cells in lung cancer brain metastases (dated by TCRdb to about 2018). For the wider study: Of the 20 patients, about 16 had a history of tobacco use, with a median of roughly 38 pack-years. Of the approximately 20 patients, approximately 19 received no interval therapy between resection of the primary and resection of the metastasis. The median interval between acquisition of the primary specimen and acquisition of the brain metastasis specimen was 348 days. TCR beta CDR3 repertoires were compared between fully resected primary non-small cell lung cancers and paired brain metastases. A cohort of about 20 patients was included, from whom 40 or so specimens were contributed, with one primary lung lesion and one brain metastasis obtained from each patient. Patients had a median age at first diagnosis of around 58 years, with about nine males and roughly 11 females. An average DNA integrity number of around 4.1 was found in both primary and metastatic specimens, and no significant difference was detected between sites.

The germline V gene provides CDR1 SGDLS and CDR2 YYNGEE. V is clipped by 0 bases and J by 0 bases, and the sequence between their germline boundaries is 13 bases long. The CDR3 numbers 16 residues from cysteine through phenylalanine. CDR3 DNA is the only sequence kept; it has 48 bases, read in frame from the first base. Each sample received between roughly 2.24 and 5.5 ug of genomic DNA as input, and paired samples received equal DNA input. TCR beta libraries were constructed with the immunoSEQ hsTCRbeta Kit, which uses multiplexed V and J gene primers in two PCR steps. Pooled libraries, together with positive and negative controls, were sequenced on an Illumina MiSeq with a 100-cycle paired-end protocol. Per the source publication's procedure: Raw data were processed by the immunoSEQ vendor into normalized, annotated TCR beta repertoire reports. Richness was defined as unique clones by nucleotide sequence, and total richness was extrapolated with the iChao1 and Efron-Thisted estimators. To characterize and compare the paired lesions, the analysis used Pielou's evenness, Simpson's index, the proportional abundance of the top-ten clones, and the Morisita overlap index. Entries here come from immuneACCESS through TCRdb and include only in-frame sequences with V and J called. Some clones fail to appear in such tables; in the studies checked, an unresolved V gene covers under half of the shortfall, and the cause of the remainder is unknown. The V and J calls and clone size are taken from that table; D and trimming were inferred from the DNA. The sample table contains some 3,200 clones; only one count was recorded for 85% to 90% of them. The ten largest clonotypes hold 9.5% to 14% of the sample.

What the study reported, not specific to this receptor: DNA fragmentation in the FFPE samples may have prevented recovery of the complete infiltrating T cell repertoire. Significantly fewer unique productive clones were found in brain metastases than in paired primaries (median around 1,400 versus 4,600). It was not possible to control for the effects of preoperative corticosteroids on T cell infiltration in brain metastases. The ten most abundant clones accounted for a significantly larger fraction of the repertoire in brain metastases than in primaries, which suggests clonal expansion. Most clones were lesion-specific, with limited overlap between paired lesions (mean Morisita index roughly 0.2).

Comment on this clone: Its specific antigen is unknown. Per-nucleotide qualities are absent, and no much larger clonotype sits a single base away.

Patients underwent resection for synchronous oligometastatic disease or delayed recurrence of a solitary brain metastasis. To avoid including cancers other than NSCLC, any patient with a history of multiple malignancies was excluded. Tumor areas were macrodissected from roughly 5 deparaffinized approximately 9.5 um unstained sections under guidance from marked H&E slides. All specimens were fixed in formalin and embedded in paraffin (FFPE). Genomic DNA was extracted using the AllPrep DNA/RNA FFPE Kit. In this chain, TRBV9 is recombined with TRBJ2-7, with no confidently assigned D gene. The source material was tumor tissue from the primary lung tumor. Taken with the paper, the label for cell subset or site translates to: primary lung cancer lesion. The clonotype comes from a man aged 60-69 years with non-small cell lung cancer. The CDR3 protein is CASSVGAGASSYEQYF. The sequenced DNA is TGTGCCAGCAGCGTAGGTGCAGGCGCAAGCTCCTACGAGCAGTACTTC.